This T cell receptor beta chain was obtained from a study of CD8 T cells in ankylosing spondylitis (dated by TCRdb to 2015 to 2018). With regard to the full study: T cell receptor beta repertoires were profiled in healthy donors and ankylosing spondylitis patients so that disease-linked TCR variants could be found. In total, the full study cohort was made up of some 100 healthy donors and 25 or so ankylosing spondylitis patients. Peripheral blood was sampled, and synovial fluid was also collected from ankylosing spondylitis patients.

Synovial fluid samples and blood samples obtained from the same ankylosing spondylitis patients were matched. Findings and caveats that apply to the study as a whole: Significant enrichment of the disease-linked clones was reported in matched synovial fluid samples from ankylosing spondylitis patients. The disease-linked clones had a CD8+ phenotype and were found at relatively low frequencies in peripheral blood. A TCR beta motif made up of several highly homologous amino acid variants appeared to be characteristic of blood from ankylosing spondylitis patients. Some TCR beta motif variants had previously been reported in synovial fluid and blood of reactive arthritis patients, which suggested common disease-initiation mechanisms.

As regards this clonotype: Its antigen target is currently unknown. Nothing much larger sits one base from this clone, and base qualities are not available.

There are 19 amino acids in the CDR3, from cysteine to phenylalanine inclusive. The DNA shown is the 57-base CDR3, in frame from base 1. Deletion took 10 bases off V and 10 bases off J, with a span of 40 bases between the germline ends. As encoded in the germline V gene, CDR1 is SGHTA while CDR2 is FQGTGA. Sequencer: Illumina HiSeq 2500. Quantitative 5'-RACE with molecular barcodes was used to prepare TCR beta libraries. The original pipeline was this. Disease-linked TCR variants were identified with a new computational method built on a probabilistic model of VDJ rearrangement. Clones were called with MiXCR by TCRdb after fastp trimmed the public reads at Q25, and only in-frame beta chains were retained. Records with the same CDR3 protein are collapsed into one entry carrying the most frequent genes and DNA. The V and J calls and clone size are TCRdb's, not the authors'. For this sample there are some 130,000 distinct CDR3 sequences; 6.5% to 8.5% appear just once. Roughly 7.2% of the sample goes to the ten largest clones.

The sequence was collected from a male donor with ankylosing spondylitis. Sequenced: synovial fluid, either unsorted or a sorted T cell fraction (not recorded which). The sequence links TRBV7-3 to TRBJ2-5, with the identity of the D gene unclear. The DNA is TGTGCCACCTTCTGGCAGATCCCCCGCAACCACTTCCGCTGTCAAGTCCAGTACTTC. Its translation reads: CATFWQIPRNHFRCQVQYF.